The TCR beta chain under discussion was sequenced for a study of blood T cell repertoires in COVID-19. Overall study context: There were acute and convalescent COVID-19 samples, and they came from the United States, Italy and Spain. Sources were T cells, B-cell-depleted T cells, or PBMCs; the material itself was cDNA or gDNA.

Looked up from germline, CDR1 is LGHDT and CDR2 is YNNKEL (reference sequence). V lost 6 bases, J lost 5 bases, and 5 bases stayed unmatched. The CDR3 covers 15 residues. Clones were read by immunoSEQ multiplex PCR, and TCRdb kept only the in-frame ones, dropping some. Of 30,000 to 40,000 clones listed, about 85% were seen once; the top ten hold around 45%. V is TRBV3-1 (or the pseudogene TRBV3-2) and J is TRBJ2-3; 13 positions agree with TRBD2. The source is a man aged 55 to 70 with active or convalescent COVID-19. The source material was peripheral blood. CDR3 in DNA: TGTGCCAGCAGACTAGCGGGGGGGCCCGGAGATACGCAGTATTTT. Protein product: CASRLAGGPGDTQYF.